These 11 T cell receptor beta chains came from one sample sequenced in a study of CD8 T cells in ankylosing spondylitis. TCRdb recomputed calls from the 5' RACE reads with MiXCR, one row per CDR3 protein. The sample holds about 160,000 distinct CDR3 sequences, around a tenth seen once. The sequenced sample consisted of blood, either unsorted or a sorted T cell fraction (not recorded which). Source of these receptors: a female donor with ankylosing spondylitis or in good health (not recorded which).

This rearrangement joins TRBV7-9 to TRBJ2-5, with 13 bases identical to TRBD2. The CDR3 is 17 amino acids. CDR1 is SEHNR, CDR2 FQNEAQ, per germline (reference sequence). V gave up 4 bases and J gave up 4 bases; unmatched junction bases: 9. CDR3 nucleotide sequence: TGTGCCAGCAGCTCGACTAGCGGGAGGCCCCCGGGAGAGACCCAGTACTTC. It encodes CASSSTSGRPPGETQYF.

The sample holds many counts of this clonotype. The chain combines TRBV5-1 with TRBJ2-3; TRBD2 matches 9 bases. Germline V CDR1 and CDR2: SGHRS, YFSETQ. The CDR3 spans 15 residues. The trim removed 0 bases at V and 3 bases at J, leaving 2 bases unmatched. The CDR3 spells CASSLEGLATDTQYF. The CDR3 DNA reads as TGCGCCAGCAGCTTGGAGGGACTAGCAACAGATACGCAGTATTTT.

The V and J genes are TRBV27 and TRBJ2-7, with D perhaps matching TRBD2 (7 bases). V lost 3 bases to trimming and J lost 5 bases, with 14 bases between them. CDR1 MNHEY and CDR2 SMNVEV come from the germline V gene (reference sequence). The CDR3 runs 14 residues. For the CDR3, the DNA is TGTGCCAGCAGTTTTCTAGCGGCAGGGGACGAGCAGTACTTC. This codes for CASSFLAAGDEQYF.

The chain joins TRBV4-1 to TRBJ2-1, with 10 nucleotides matching TRBD2. Trimming took 6 bases from V and 4 from J; bases not matched to a gene: 6. Germline V gene sequence: CDR1 MGHRA, CDR2 YSYEKL. The CDR3 length is 15 residues. CDR3 sequence: CASRSGTSVYNEQFF. The CDR3 DNA reads TGCGCCAGCAGGTCCGGGACTAGCGTTTACAATGAGCAGTTCTTC.

This clonotype was counted at least ten times. This chain joins TRBV7-2 and TRBJ2-1; D not resolved. CDR3 size: 11 residues. Trimming removed 5 bases from V and 3 bases from J, with 2 bases in between. Germline CDR1 and CDR2: SGHTA and FQGNSA. This CDR3 reads CASSDYNEQFF. As DNA, the CDR3 is TGTGCCAGCAGCGACTACAATGAGCAGTTCTTC.

This clonotype showed up just a few times. The rearrangement uses TRBV11-2 and TRBJ2-7, with TRBD2 matching over 10 bases. Looked up from germline, CDR1 is SGHAT and CDR2 is FQNNGV. Trimming cost V 1 base and J 3 bases; bases outside gene matches: 12. This CDR3 has 18 residues. The CDR3 region is CASSLVLAGGPESYEQYF. The CDR3 nucleotides are TGTGCCAGCAGCTTAGTATTAGCGGGAGGACCGGAGAGCTACGAGCAGTACTTC. Full variable domain (remainder filled in from reference TRBV11-2 and TRBJ2-7): EAGVAQSPRYKIIEKRQSVAFWCNPISGHATLYWYQQILGQGPKLLIQFQNNGVVDDSQLPKDRFSAERLKGVDSTLKIQPAKLEDSAVYLCASSLVLAGGPESYEQYFGPGTRLTVT.

This clonotype was seen more than once but under ten times. The rearrangement joins TRBV28 to TRBJ2-3; possible D gene TRBD1, 5 bases. The germline CDR1 and CDR2 sequences are MDHEN and SYDVKM. V dropped 6 bases and J dropped 0 bases, with 13 bases sitting between them. This CDR3 is built from 15 residues. CDR3 amino acids: CASRAYRSSTDTQYF. For the CDR3, the DNA is TGTGCCAGCAGAGCCTACAGGTCTAGCACAGATACGCAGTATTTT.

About this clonotype: This may be a read error: a much more frequent sequence differs by one nucleotide. The chain employs TRBV7-9 and TRBJ2-3; 10 positions agree with TRBD1. Germline assignment: CDR1 SEHNR and CDR2 FQNEAQ (reference sequence). This CDR3 spans 15 amino acids. V lost 5 bases, J lost 3 bases, and 5 bases stayed unmatched. The CDR3 DNA reads as TGTGCCAGCAGCCCCCCGGGACAGGGGACAGATACGCAGTATTTT. The encoded protein is CASSPPGQGTDTQYF.

This clonotype was seen only a few times. The chain recombines TRBV20-1 with TRBJ2-1; D is possibly TRBD2 (5 bases). Trimming removed 1 base at V and 2 bases at J, with 12 bases between. CDR1 and CDR2 from the germline V gene are DFQATT and SNEGSKA (reference sequence). The CDR3 contains 15 residues. Written as DNA, the CDR3 is TGCAGTGCTAGAGGGACTGGGGATGCCTACAATGAGCAGTTCTTC. As protein: CSARGTGDAYNEQFF.

In this sample, this clonotype turned up many times. V gene TRBV6-6 combines with J gene TRBJ2-2, with D possibly matching TRBD1 (5 bases). CDR3 length equals 12 residues. Germline CDR1 is MNHNY and CDR2 is SVGAGI (reference sequence). V was shortened by 7 bases and J by 8 bases, with 11 bases between the two germline ends. The CDR3: CASTQGKGELFF. CDR3 in DNA: TGTGCCAGCACCCAGGGTAAAGGGGAGCTGTTTTTT.

This clonotype was picked up a small number of times. V gene TRBV5-4 combines with J gene TRBJ2-1, with 8 bases identical to TRBD1. The germline gives CDR1 SGHNT, CDR2 YYREEE (reference sequence). This CDR3 contains 14 residues. Trimming cost V 3 bases and J 6 bases; bases outside gene matches: 5. The CDR3 DNA reads TGTGCCAGCAGCTCCGCCGGGACAGGCAATGAGCAGTTCTTC. It encodes CASSSAGTGNEQFF.